This T cell receptor beta chain comes out of a study of Tregs in tolerant kidney transplant recipients. Related graft donors supplied nonmyeloablative bone marrow transplants, and mixed chimerism was transient. The V and J ends lost 1 base and 0 bases respectively, with 14 bases between them. CDR3 length: 17 residues. Per the germline V gene, CDR1 is SGHNT and CDR2 is YENEEA. Profiling relied on immunoSEQ multiplex PCR, and the TCRdb table lists in-frame clones only, not all of them. Of about 64,000 clones in the sample, around 87% were seen once. This receptor was taken from a human patient who received a combined kidney and bone marrow transplant. Some T cells may be transferred from the graft donor. V usage is TRBV11-3 and J usage is TRBJ2-3; TRBD2 is a possible D gene (6 bases). Sample: CD4+ T cells from blood (PBMCs), taken 6 months after the transplant. The chain's CDR3 is CASSLGEIAASTDTQYF. The DNA for the CDR3 is TGTGCCAGCAGCTTAGGGGAAATAGCGGCTAGCACAGATACGCAGTATTTT.